A selection of T cell receptor beta chains follows, all from one sample in a study of cytomegalovirus exposure and HLA in healthy donors. Clones were read by immunoSEQ multiplex PCR, and TCRdb kept only the in-frame ones, dropping some. The sample holds 60,000 to 85,000 clones; approximately 80% are singletons and the top ten take around 3%. Material: PBMCs. These receptors came from a man in his forties in good health and CMV-seronegative. CDR3s include the opening cysteine and the closing phenylalanine or tryptophan. A D gene is named only where the DNA matches it firmly. Clone size, where shown, is once, few, many, or a class for clones that have expanded.

D: .
V: TRBV5-1
J: TRBJ2-6
size: .
CDR3: CASSLAPGTGANVLTF
DNA: TGCGCCAGCAGCTTGGCCCCGGGAACTGGGGCCAACGTCCTGACTTTC

D: TRBD1
V: TRBV5-1
J: TRBJ1-2
size: .
CDR3: CASNSDRGGGYTF
DNA: TGCGCCAGCAACTCGGACAGGGGAGGTGGCTACACCTTC

D: TRBD1
V: TRBV4-2
J: TRBJ2-1
size: .
CDR3: CASSQVYRGRNEQFF
DNA: TGTGCCAGCAGCCAGGTCTACAGGGGGCGCAATGAGCAGTTCTTC

D: TRBD1
V: TRBV7-7
J: TRBJ2-7
size: .
CDR3: CASSPGQGSTYEQYF
DNA: TGTGCTAGCAGCCCCGGACAGGGTTCCACCTACGAGCAGTACTTC

D: TRBD1
V: TRBV10-3
J: TRBJ2-4
size: few
CDR3: CATQGQGQNIQYF
DNA: TGTGCCACCCAAGGACAGGGTCAAAACATTCAGTACTTC

D: .
V: TRBV7-8
J: TRBJ2-7
size: few
CDR3: CASSQHQGPSYEQYF
DNA: TGTGCCAGCAGCCAACACCAGGGGCCCTCCTACGAGCAGTACTTC

D: .
V: TRBV18
J: TRBJ1-5
size: .
CDR3: CASSPQKGKNQPQHF
DNA: TGTGCCAGCTCACCACAAAAGGGGAAGAATCAGCCCCAGCATTTT

D: TRBD2
V: TRBV4-2
J: TRBJ2-1
size: medium-sized
CDR3: CASSQESGGANEQFF
DNA: TGTGCCAGCAGCCAAGAAAGCGGGGGGGCCAATGAGCAGTTCTTC

D: .
V: TRBV4-1
J: TRBJ1-2
size: .
CDR3: CASSYPTRTAYGYPF
DNA: TGCGCCAGCAGCTACCCAACCAGGACAGCCTATGGCTACCCCTTC

D: TRBD1
V: TRBV5-1
J: TRBJ2-7
size: few
CDR3: CASSPGLGTGPYEQYF
DNA: TGCGCCAGCAGCCCCGGACTGGGGACAGGGCCATACGAGCAGTACTTC

D: .
V: TRBV2
J: TRBJ2-1
size: .
CDR3: CASRPKPSSYNEQFF
DNA: TGTGCCAGCAGACCCAAACCGAGCTCCTACAATGAGCAGTTCTTC

D: TRBD1
V: TRBV27
J: TRBJ1-2
size: .
CDR3: CASSSRTGALGYGYTF
DNA: TGTGCCAGCAGTTCGCGGACAGGGGCCTTAGGCTATGGCTACACCTTC

D: .
V: TRBV7-7
J: TRBJ2-3
size: .
CDR3: CASSLSQADTQYF
DNA: TGTGCTAGCAGCCTTTCTCAGGCAGATACGCAGTATTTT

D: .
V: TRBV5-1
J: TRBJ2-3
size: .
CDR3: CASSAHEGDTQYF
DNA: TGCGCCAGCAGCGCCCACGAGGGGGACACGCAGTATTTT

D: .
V: TRBV5-6
J: TRBJ2-3
size: .
CDR3: CASSSATGPTDTQYF
DNA: TGTGCCAGCAGCTCCGCGACAGGCCCCACAGATACGCAGTATTTT

D: .
V: TRBV27
J: TRBJ2-7
size: .
CDR3: CASSSTRGFEQYF
DNA: TGTGCCAGCAGTTCGACCAGGGGCTTCGAGCAGTACTTC

D: TRBD2
V: TRBV5-4
J: TRBJ2-3
size: once
CDR3: CASSFRLAGVTDTQYF
DNA: TGTGCCAGCAGCTTTCGACTAGCGGGGGTAACAGATACGCAGTATTTT

D: .
V: TRBV7-2
J: TRBJ1-4
size: once
CDR3: CASSLGITDEKLFF
DNA: TGTGCCAGCAGCTTAGGCATAACAGATGAAAAACTGTTTTTT

D: TRBD1
V: TRBV9
J: TRBJ1-6
size: .
CDR3: CASSNRGPNSPLHF
DNA: TGTGCCAGCAGCAACAGGGGACCCAATTCACCCCTCCACTTT

D: .
V: TRBV2
J: TRBJ1-3
size: .
CDR3: CASMEGFSGNTIYF
DNA: TGTGCCAGCATGGAGGGTTTCTCTGGAAACACCATATATTTT

D: .
V: TRBV7-3
J: TRBJ2-5
size: .
CDR3: CASSSPGGQETQYF
DNA: TGTGCCAGCAGCTCCCCCGGGGGTCAAGAGACCCAGTACTTC

D: .
V: TRBV5-1
J: TRBJ1-2
size: .
CDR3: CASSLRGMDGYTF
DNA: TGCGCCAGCAGCTTAAGAGGGATGGATGGCTACACCTTC

D: .
V: TRBV11-2
J: TRBJ1-1
size: .
CDR3: CASSVGLPEAFF
DNA: TGTGCCAGCAGCGTTGGACTCCCTGAAGCTTTCTTT

D: .
V: TRBV19
J: TRBJ2-5
size: .
CDR3: CASSIDWSQETQYF
DNA: TGTGCCAGTAGTATCGACTGGTCTCAAGAGACCCAGTACTTC

D: .
V: TRBV5-1
J: TRBJ1-4
size: few
CDR3: CASGNPSDEKLFF
DNA: TGCGCCAGCGGAAACCCTAGCGATGAAAAACTGTTTTTT

D: .
V: TRBV7-3
J: TRBJ2-5
size: .
CDR3: CASSKLGGGGETQYF
DNA: TGTGCCAGCAGCAAACTAGGGGGTGGGGGAGAGACCCAGTACTTC

D: TRBD2
V: TRBV5-1
J: TRBJ2-3
size: .
CDR3: CASSLGGSGGIRADTQYF
DNA: TGCGCCAGCAGCCTGGGAGGTAGCGGGGGTATCCGGGCAGATACGCAGTATTTT

D: .
V: TRBV7-2
J: TRBJ1-3
size: once
CDR3: CASSSQRGGGNTIYF
DNA: TGTGCCAGCAGCTCCCAGCGGGGTGGTGGAAACACCATATATTTT

D: .
V: TRBV5-8
J: TRBJ1-5
size: .
CDR3: CASTSGSSGQPQHF
DNA: TGTGCCAGCACCTCGGGGTCGTCCGGTCAGCCCCAGCATTTT

D: .
V: TRBV11-1
J: TRBJ2-3
size: .
CDR3: CASIGDTDTQYF
DNA: TGTGCCAGCATCGGGGACACAGATACGCAGTATTTT

D: TRBD1
V: TRBV7-8
J: TRBJ1-3
size: .
CDR3: CASTTGTAEGNTIYF
DNA: TGTGCCAGCACCACCGGGACAGCGGAAGGAAACACCATATATTTT

D: TRBD2
V: TRBV6-5
J: TRBJ2-7
size: .
CDR3: CASAPSGLYEQYF
DNA: TGTGCCAGCGCCCCTAGCGGACTCTACGAGCAGTACTTC

D: TRBD1
V: TRBV10-1
J: TRBJ2-3
size: .
CDR3: CASSDPTGSVDTQYF
DNA: TGCGCCAGCAGTGACCCGACAGGGAGCGTGGATACGCAGTATTTT

D: .
V: TRBV19
J: TRBJ1-3
size: .
CDR3: CASSMPGTDTIYF
DNA: TGTGCCAGTAGTATGCCGGGTACGGACACCATATATTTT

D: TRBD1
V: TRBV5-1
J: TRBJ1-2
size: .
CDR3: CASRPPGQGRGYTF
DNA: TGCGCCAGCAGGCCTCCGGGACAGGGCCGTGGCTACACCTTC

D: .
V: TRBV7-8
J: TRBJ1-4
size: .
CDR3: CASSLRGGTWNEKLFF
DNA: TGTGCCAGCAGCTTAAGGGGGGGGACTTGGAATGAAAAACTGTTTTTT

D: .
V: TRBV5-5
J: TRBJ2-5
size: .
CDR3: CASSLDPLRGETQYF
DNA: TGTGCCAGCAGCTTGGATCCGCTAAGGGGGGAGACCCAGTACTTC

D: .
V: TRBV7-2
J: TRBJ2-7
size: .
CDR3: CASSLTSTIAQGAQQYF
DNA: TGTGCCAGCAGCTTAACGTCCACCATCGCACAGGGCGCGCAGCAGTACTTC

D: TRBD1
V: TRBV5-4
J: TRBJ1-4
size: .
CDR3: CASSLRAQGWGNEKLFF
DNA: TGTGCCAGCAGCTTAAGGGCACAGGGGTGGGGTAATGAAAAACTGTTTTTT

D: .
V: TRBV9
J: TRBJ1-3
size: .
CDR3: CASRPGHNSGNTIYF
DNA: TGTGCCAGCAGACCGGGACATAACTCTGGAAACACCATATATTTT

D: TRBD1
V: TRBV6-1
J: TRBJ1-1
size: .
CDR3: CASRGTANTEAFF
DNA: TGTGCCAGCAGGGGGACAGCGAACACTGAAGCTTTCTTT

D: .
V: TRBV5-1
J: TRBJ2-7
size: .
CDR3: CASSASSYEQYF
DNA: TGCGCCAGCAGCGCGAGCTCCTACGAGCAGTACTTC

D: TRBD1
V: TRBV19
J: TRBJ1-4
size: .
CDR3: CASTQGSTNEKLFF
DNA: TGTGCCAGTACACAGGGGTCAACTAATGAAAAACTGTTTTTT

D: TRBD1
V: TRBV5-1
J: TRBJ1-5
size: .
CDR3: CASSPLPRGQGRSGNQPQHF
DNA: TGCGCCAGCAGCCCTCTTCCCCGAGGACAGGGACGGTCTGGCAATCAGCCCCAGCATTTT

D: .
V: TRBV13
J: TRBJ1-4
size: .
CDR3: CASSPTGFYEKLFF
DNA: TGTGCCAGCAGCCCGACGGGATTTTATGAAAAACTGTTTTTT

D: TRBD2
V: TRBV28
J: TRBJ2-1
size: .
CDR3: CASTTRRGGPYNEQFF
DNA: TGTGCCAGCACTACTAGACGGGGGGGCCCCTACAATGAGCAGTTCTTC

D: TRBD1
V: TRBV5-1
J: TRBJ1-6
size: .
CDR3: CASSLGYRGGNSPLHF
DNA: TGCGCCAGCAGCTTAGGGTACAGGGGTGGAAATTCACCCCTCCACTTT

D: .
V: TRBV5-1
J: TRBJ2-5
size: few
CDR3: CASSLLSRETQYF
DNA: TGCGCCAGCAGCTTGCTGTCGAGGGAGACCCAGTACTTC

D: .
V: TRBV5-4
J: TRBJ1-6
size: .
CDR3: CASSSRTGQPLPPLHF
DNA: TGTGCCAGCAGCTCGCGAACTGGACAGCCGCTTCCCCCCCTCCACTTT

D: .
V: TRBV4-2
J: TRBJ1-2
size: .
CDR3: CASSQDTGSYGYTF
DNA: TGTGCCAGCAGCCAAGATACAGGGTCTTATGGCTACACCTTC

D: .
V: TRBV11-2
J: TRBJ1-4
size: .
CDR3: CASSRSASTGEKLFF
DNA: TGTGCCAGCAGCAGATCGGCCTCGACTGGGGAAAAACTGTTTTTT

D: .
V: TRBV30
J: TRBJ1-4
size: .
CDR3: CAAGLVGRTYGEKLFF
DNA: TGTGCTGCCGGGTTAGTAGGCCGTACCTACGGTGAAAAACTGTTTTTT

D: TRBD1
V: TRBV4-2
J: TRBJ1-2
size: .
CDR3: CASSQGTGGYTF
DNA: TGTGCCAGCAGCCAGGGGACAGGAGGCTACACCTTC

D: .
V: TRBV28
J: TRBJ1-1
size: .
CDR3: CASSLSLRGNTEAFF
DNA: TGCGCCAGCAGTTTATCCCTAAGGGGGAACACTGAAGCTTTCTTT